The clone carrying this T cell receptor beta chain was seen a handful of times. This sample is drawn from a study of blood T cell repertoires in COVID-19. The germline V gene has CDR1 MDHEN and CDR2 SYDVKM. The CDR3 sequence is 14 residues long. Trimming stripped 7 bases from V and 3 bases from J, with 13 bases between. Method: immunoSEQ multiplex PCR; TCRdb's copy keeps in-frame clones and lacks some. The sample records some 200,000 clones, roughly 80% being singletons. The sample comprised PBMCs or T cells enriched from blood (not recorded which). This chain joins TRBV28 and TRBJ1-3, with D possibly matching TRBD1 (5 bases). This TCR derives from a man aged 35-49 years who had recovered from COVID-19. The CDR3 loop reads CASTLRGFGNTIYF. In DNA, the CDR3 is TGTGCCAGCACCCTTAGGGGTTTTGGAAACACCATATATTTT.